This T cell receptor beta chain was observed in a study of T cells after posttransplantation cyclophosphamide. Study-level results: After PTCy, TRB diversity resembled that of CNI/methotrexate controls. Blood and skin or GI T cell repertoires showed limited TRB overlap. Donor CD8+ memory clones often dominated recipient blood repertoires at later times.

With regard to this clone: The target antigen is unknown.

Germline CDR1 and CDR2: PRHDT and FYEKMQ (reference sequence). The CDR3 has 14 amino acids. V shed 7 bases and J shed 7 bases, with 20 bases lying between them. Peripheral blood was collected from the related graft donor on the marrow donation day. TCRdb keeps only in-frame clones here, not all; method: immunoSEQ multiplex PCR. The sample shows 45,000 to 60,000 clones, around 94% of them seen only once. This sequence originates from a woman between 50 and 59 years old in good health and a related stem cell transplant donor. V and J are TRBV13 and TRBJ2-7; weak D call: TRBD1 (6 bases). The sample consisted of PBMCs. The CDR3 loop is CASNRMDREQEQYF. The DNA for the CDR3 is TGTGCCAGCAACCGGATGGACAGAGAACAAGAGCAGTACTTC.